This T cell receptor (beta chain) was documented in a study of blood T cell repertoires in COVID-19. Study background: The study drew acute and convalescent COVID-19 samples from the United States, Italy and Spain. T cells, B-cell-depleted T cells, or PBMCs provided the cDNA or gDNA that served as material.

Germline V gene lookup returns CDR1 KGHDR and CDR2 SFDVKD. Trimming left V 5 bases short and J 2 bases short, with 17 bases between. The CDR3 length is 16 residues. Study processing details: Amplification of reference gene primers was used by the study to estimate nucleated cell counts. The protocol was immunoSEQ multiplex PCR, while the TCRdb copy is restricted to in-frame clones and leaves out a portion. V and J calls and clone size are those listed in that table; D and trimming were worked out from the DNA. The sample has tens of thousands of clones; around 86% are singletons. The V call is TRBV24-1, the J call TRBJ2-5; D is perhaps TRBD2 (7 bases). The receptor was derived from an elderly man with active or convalescent COVID-19. The sample comprised peripheral blood. The CDR3 nucleotides read TGTGCCACCAGTGCCCCCCCAGCGGGACAACAAGAGACCCAGTACTTC. Its translation is CATSAPPAGQQETQYF.